Listed here are 15 T cell receptor beta chains from one sample, sequenced in a study of blood T cell repertoires in COVID-19. Generated by immunoSEQ multiplex PCR, the TCRdb table keeps only in-frame clones and is missing some. The data hold 200,000 or so clones, with 88% observed a single time. Input material: PBMCs or T cells enriched from blood (not recorded which). The source is a middle-aged woman with acute COVID-19.

The chain recombines TRBV6-2 or TRBV6-3 with TRBJ2-6, with 7 positions matching TRBD1. This CDR3 has 17 amino acids. The germline gives CDR1 MNHEY, CDR2 SVGEGT. V shed 2 bases, J shed 2 bases, and the junction held 6 bases outside the gene matches. The CDR3 nucleotides are TGTGCCAGCAGTTACCAGACAGGGCTGACTGGGGCCAACGTCCTGACTTTC. This codes for CASSYQTGLTGANVLTF.

This clone appeared once. The V call is TRBV10-3, the J call TRBJ1-5, with D perhaps matching TRBD1 (6 bases). This CDR3 region has 18 residues. Germline V gives CDR1 ENHRY, CDR2 SYGVKD. Trimming stripped 2 bases from V and 5 bases from J, with 22 bases between. The CDR3 spells CAISEARGSGAPDQPQHF. Written as DNA, the CDR3 is TGTGCCATCAGTGAGGCTAGGGGGTCAGGGGCTCCGGATCAGCCCCAGCATTTT.

The gene calls are TRBV5-1 and TRBJ2-1; 13 nucleotides agree with TRBD2. The CDR3 runs to 18 residues. V shed 4 bases, J shed 1 base, and the junction held 8 bases outside the gene matches. Germline lookup yields CDR1 SGHRS and CDR2 YFSETQ. The CDR3 DNA follows: TGCGCCAGCAGCCCCAGACTAGCGGGGGGTCTTTCCTACAATGAGCAGTTCTTC. It encodes CASSPRLAGGLSYNEQFF.

CDR3 loop: CASSPVREQYV. The CDR3 DNA sequence: TGTGCCAGCTCACCTGTCCGCGAGCAGTACGTC. The chain uses TRBV18 and TRBJ2-7; no clear D gene. V was shortened by 3 bases and J by 6 bases, with 6 bases between the two germline ends. Germline CDR1 is KGHSH and CDR2 is LQKENI. CDR3 length equals 11 residues.

This sequence joins TRBV30 and TRBJ2-3, with TRBD2 matching 8 bases. The V gene end was trimmed by 3 bases and the J gene end by 3 bases; junction bases not matched to a gene: 8. The CDR3 loop spans 15 amino acids. Germline CDR1 reads GTSNPN; CDR2 reads SVGIG (reference sequence). CDR3 loop: CAWRPLGLETDTQYF. DNA for the CDR3: TGTGCCTGGAGGCCCCTGGGACTAGAAACAGATACGCAGTATTTT.

V gene TRBV29-1 combines with J gene TRBJ2-3, with a weak D call TRBD2 (6 bases). Trimming shortened V by 2 bases and J by 2 bases, and 8 bases separated the two germline ends. The germline gives CDR1 SQVTM, CDR2 ANQGSEA. The CDR3 has 13 amino acids. CDR3 region: CSVEPSATDTQYF. CDR3 in DNA: TGCAGCGTTGAACCTAGCGCCACAGATACGCAGTATTTT.

V and J are TRBV7-9 and TRBJ1-5, with 7 bases identical to TRBD1. V shed 3 bases, J shed 3 bases, and the junction held 11 bases outside the gene matches. Germline loops: CDR1 SEHNR, CDR2 FQNEAQ (reference sequence). The CDR3 spans 17 residues. CDR3: CASSLARGTETNQPQHF. CDR3 nucleotide sequence: TGTGCCAGCAGCTTGGCCAGGGGGACAGAAACCAATCAGCCCCAGCATTTT.

As DNA, the CDR3 is TGCAGCGCCCCGGGACAGATAACTCGTTACGAGCAGTACGTC. It specifies CSAPGQITRYEQYV. This chain uses TRBV29-1 with TRBJ2-7, with 7 bases matching TRBD1. V was pared by 7 bases and J by 4 bases, with 13 bases of the junction left unmatched. Germline CDR1 and CDR2: SQVTM and ANQGSEA. The CDR3 spans 14 residues.

This rearrangement joins TRBV11-2 to TRBJ1-5, with a possible D match to TRBD1 (5 bases). The V end was cut by 1 base, the J end by 5 bases, with 6 bases between. Germline lookup yields CDR1 SGHAT and CDR2 FQNNGV. CDR3 length: 13 amino acids. This CDR3 is CASSLARDQPQHF. The CDR3 DNA is TGTGCCAGCAGCTTAGCCAGGGATCAGCCCCAGCATTTT.

In this sample, this clone turned up a few times. This rearrangement joins TRBV7-8 to TRBJ2-5; D is possibly TRBD1 (6 bases). Trimming removed 3 bases at V and 6 bases at J, with 20 bases between. The length of the CDR3 is 16 residues. Germline CDR1 and CDR2: SGHVS and FQNEAQ. DNA for the CDR3: TGTGCCAGCAGCTTTAGTCTGGAGCCCCAGGGGAAGACCCAGTACTTC. The encoded protein is CASSFSLEPQGKTQYF.

The chain links TRBV19 to TRBJ2-2, with D maybe TRBD1 (7 bases). Germline V gene lookup returns CDR1 LNHDA and CDR2 SQIVND (reference sequence). This CDR3 contains 15 residues. The ends were cut back, 4 bases at V and 5 bases at J, with 14 bases in the middle. The CDR3 DNA reads TGTGCCAGTAGTACGCCGGGGGACAGAACCGGGGAGCTGTTTTTT. This codes for CASSTPGDRTGELFF.

This clone was found a few times. This sequence joins TRBV11-2 and TRBJ1-4; a weak D match, TRBD1 (5 bases). V was cut by 5 bases and J by 7 bases, with 14 bases left in between. This CDR3 is built from 14 residues. Germline values: CDR1 SGHAT, CDR2 FQNNGV. CDR3 loop: CASSPRDPIEKLFF. In DNA, the CDR3 is TGTGCCAGCAGCCCCAGGGATCCGATTGAAAAACTGTTTTTT.

V is TRBV12-5 and J is TRBJ1-2; D gene uncertain. V dropped 7 bases and J dropped 1 base, with 4 bases sitting between them. Germline CDR1 reads LGHNT; CDR2 reads FRNRAP. The CDR3 is 11 residues long. The CDR3 DNA follows: TGTGCTAGTGAGCTTAACTATGGCTACACCTTC. Residues: CASELNYGYTF.

The rearrangement joins TRBV7-2 to TRBJ1-2, with TRBD1 matching 7 bases. V lost 7 bases, J lost 3 bases, and 14 bases stayed unmatched. CDR1 and CDR2 from the germline V gene are SGHTA and FQGNSA. The CDR3 contains 16 residues. The CDR3 DNA follows: TGTGCCAGCACCGCCCCCGCGACAGGGAAGGACTATGGCTACACCTTC. Translated: CASTAPATGKDYGYTF. Supplemented by reference TRBV7-2 and TRBJ1-2, the full variable domain reads GAGVSQSPSNKVTEKGKDVELRCDPISGHTALYWYRQSLGQGLEFLIYFQGNSAPDKSGLPSDRFSAERTGGSVSTLTIQRTQQEDSAVYLCASTAPATGKDYGYTFGSGTRLTVV.

The V gene is TRBV30, the J gene TRBJ1-1; D might be TRBD1 (5 bases). This CDR3 has 17 residues. V lost 4 bases and J lost 1, with 22 bases in between. Per the germline V gene, CDR1 is GTSNPN and CDR2 is SVGIG (reference sequence). The DNA of the CDR3 is TGTGCCTGGATATCTCAGCGGAACCCCGGGGGGAACACTGAAGCTTTCTTT. It codes for CAWISQRNPGGNTEAFF.